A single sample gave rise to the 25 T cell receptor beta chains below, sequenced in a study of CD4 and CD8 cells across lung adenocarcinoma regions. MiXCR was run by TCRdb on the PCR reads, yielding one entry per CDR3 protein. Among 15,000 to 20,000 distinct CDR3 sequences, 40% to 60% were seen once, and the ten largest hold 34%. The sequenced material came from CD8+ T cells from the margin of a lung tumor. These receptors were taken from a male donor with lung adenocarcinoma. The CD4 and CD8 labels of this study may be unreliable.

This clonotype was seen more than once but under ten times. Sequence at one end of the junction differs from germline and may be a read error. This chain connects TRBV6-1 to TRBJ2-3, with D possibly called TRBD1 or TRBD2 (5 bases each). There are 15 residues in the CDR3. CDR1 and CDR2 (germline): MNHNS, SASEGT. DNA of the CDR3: TGTGCCAGCTCCACGGGGCGGCGAGCCAAAGATACGCAGTATTTC. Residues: CASSTGRRAKDTQYF.

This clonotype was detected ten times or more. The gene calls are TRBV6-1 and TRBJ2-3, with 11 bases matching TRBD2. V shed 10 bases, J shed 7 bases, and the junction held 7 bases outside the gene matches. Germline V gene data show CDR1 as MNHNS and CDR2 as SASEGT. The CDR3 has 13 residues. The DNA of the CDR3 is TGTGCCACCCTAGCGGGAGGTTCGAATACGCAGTATTTT. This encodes CATLAGGSNTQYF.

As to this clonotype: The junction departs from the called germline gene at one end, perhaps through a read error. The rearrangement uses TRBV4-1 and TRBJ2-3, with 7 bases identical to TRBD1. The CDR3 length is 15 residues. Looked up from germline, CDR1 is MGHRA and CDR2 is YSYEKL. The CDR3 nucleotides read TGCGCCGGGGGCCAAGGGGGCGTGGACACAGATACGCAGTATTTC. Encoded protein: CAGGQGGVDTDTQYF.

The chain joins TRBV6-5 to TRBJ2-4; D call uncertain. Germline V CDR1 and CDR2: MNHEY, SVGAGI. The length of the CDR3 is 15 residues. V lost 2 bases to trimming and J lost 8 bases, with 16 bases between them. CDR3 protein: CASSYPNQAAYIQYF. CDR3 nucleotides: TGTGCCAGCAGTTACCCCAACCAGGCCGCGTACATTCAGTACTTC.

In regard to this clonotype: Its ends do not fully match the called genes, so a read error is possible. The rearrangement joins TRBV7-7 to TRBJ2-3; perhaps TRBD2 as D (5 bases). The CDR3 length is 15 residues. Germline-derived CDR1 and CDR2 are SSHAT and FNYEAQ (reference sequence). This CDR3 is CASSPSGSSTDTQYF. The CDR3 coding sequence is TGTGCTAGCAGCCCGAGCGGCTCTAGCACAGATACGCAGTATTTT.

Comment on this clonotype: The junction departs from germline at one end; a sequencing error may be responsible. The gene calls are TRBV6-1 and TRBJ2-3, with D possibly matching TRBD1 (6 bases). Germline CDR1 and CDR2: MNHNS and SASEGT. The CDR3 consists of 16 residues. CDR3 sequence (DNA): TGTGCCAGCAGTGAAGCGGGGCTGGGGGCTAAGAATACGCAGTACTTT. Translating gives CASSEAGLGAKNTQYF.

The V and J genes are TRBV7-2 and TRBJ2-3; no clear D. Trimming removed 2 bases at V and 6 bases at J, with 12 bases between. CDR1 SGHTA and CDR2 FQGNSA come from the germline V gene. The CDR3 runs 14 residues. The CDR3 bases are TGTGCCAGCAGCTTATTGGTGGATGGGGATACGCAGTATTTT. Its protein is CASSLLVDGDTQYF.

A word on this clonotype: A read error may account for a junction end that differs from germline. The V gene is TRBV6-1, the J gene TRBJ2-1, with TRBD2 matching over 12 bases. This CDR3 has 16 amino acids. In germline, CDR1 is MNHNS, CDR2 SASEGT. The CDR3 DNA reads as TGTGCCAGCAGTGGAACGTGGACTAGCGGGACAGATGCGCAGTTCTTT. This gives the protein CASSGTWTSGTDAQFF.

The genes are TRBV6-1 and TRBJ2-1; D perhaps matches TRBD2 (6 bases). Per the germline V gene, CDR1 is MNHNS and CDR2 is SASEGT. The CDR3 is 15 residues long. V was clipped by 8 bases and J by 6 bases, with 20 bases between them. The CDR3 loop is CASEREKGYSNEQFF. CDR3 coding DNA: TGTGCCAGCGAACGGGAGAAGGGCTACTCCAATGAGCAGTTCTTC.

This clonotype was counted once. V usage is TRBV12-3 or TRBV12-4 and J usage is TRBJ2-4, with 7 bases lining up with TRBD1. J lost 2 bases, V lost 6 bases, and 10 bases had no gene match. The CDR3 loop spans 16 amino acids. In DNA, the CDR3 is TGTGCCAGCAGCCACCCGGGACAGACAACCAAAAACATTCAGTACTTC. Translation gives CASSHPGQTTKNIQYF.

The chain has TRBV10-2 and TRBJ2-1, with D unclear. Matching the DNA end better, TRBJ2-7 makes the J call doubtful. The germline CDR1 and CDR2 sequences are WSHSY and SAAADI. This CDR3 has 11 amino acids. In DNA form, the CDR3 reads TGCGCCAGCAGTGAGACCTACGAGCAGTACTTC. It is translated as CASSETYEQYF.

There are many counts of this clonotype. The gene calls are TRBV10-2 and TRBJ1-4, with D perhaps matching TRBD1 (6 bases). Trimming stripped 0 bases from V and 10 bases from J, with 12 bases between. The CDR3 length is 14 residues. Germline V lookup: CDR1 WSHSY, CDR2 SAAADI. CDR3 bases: TGCGCCAGCAGTGAGTCGGGGGGGGGCCGAAAACTGTTTTTT. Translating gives CASSESGGGRKLFF.

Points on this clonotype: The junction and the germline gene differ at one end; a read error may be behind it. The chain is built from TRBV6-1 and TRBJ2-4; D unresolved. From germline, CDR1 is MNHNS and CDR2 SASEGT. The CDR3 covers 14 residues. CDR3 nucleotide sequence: TGTGCCGGCAGGTGGCAGCGAGCCAAAAACACGCAGTACTTC. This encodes CAGRWQRAKNTQYF.

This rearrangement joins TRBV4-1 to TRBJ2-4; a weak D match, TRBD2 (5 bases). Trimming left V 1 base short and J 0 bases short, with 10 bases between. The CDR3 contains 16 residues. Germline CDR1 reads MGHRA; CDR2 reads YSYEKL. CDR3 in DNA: TGCGCCAGCAGCCAAGTCCCGGCGGGAGCCAAAAACATTCAGTACTTC. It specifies CASSQVPAGAKNIQYF.

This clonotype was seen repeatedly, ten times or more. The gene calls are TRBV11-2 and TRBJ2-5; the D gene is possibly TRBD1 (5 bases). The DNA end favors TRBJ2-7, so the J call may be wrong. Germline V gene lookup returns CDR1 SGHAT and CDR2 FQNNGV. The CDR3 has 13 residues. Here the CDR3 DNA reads TGTGCCAGCAGCCTCGCAGGGTTGTACGAGCAGTACTTC. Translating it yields CASSLAGLYEQYF.

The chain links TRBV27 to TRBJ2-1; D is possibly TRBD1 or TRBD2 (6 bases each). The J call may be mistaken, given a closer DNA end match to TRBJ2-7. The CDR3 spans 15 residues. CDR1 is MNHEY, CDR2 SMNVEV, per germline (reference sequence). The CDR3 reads CARGLGGRGTETQYF. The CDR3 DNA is TGTGCCAGGGGTTTGGGGGGCCGGGGCACAGAGACGCAGTACTTC.

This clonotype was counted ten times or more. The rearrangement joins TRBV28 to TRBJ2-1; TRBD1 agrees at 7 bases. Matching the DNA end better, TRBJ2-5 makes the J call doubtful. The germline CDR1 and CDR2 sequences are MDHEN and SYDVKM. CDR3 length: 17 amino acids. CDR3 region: CASSLTGAPQGRKTQYF. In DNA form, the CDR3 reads TGTGCCAGCAGTCTTACTGGGGCCCCACAGGGGAGAAAGACCCAGTACTTC.

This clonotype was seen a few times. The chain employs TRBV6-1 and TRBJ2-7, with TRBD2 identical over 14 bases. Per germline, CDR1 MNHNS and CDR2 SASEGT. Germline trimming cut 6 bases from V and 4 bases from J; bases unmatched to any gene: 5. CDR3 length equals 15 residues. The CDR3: CASSPRTSGGYEQYF. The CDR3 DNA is TGTGCCAGCAGCCCTAGGACTAGCGGGGGGTACGAGCAGTACTTC.

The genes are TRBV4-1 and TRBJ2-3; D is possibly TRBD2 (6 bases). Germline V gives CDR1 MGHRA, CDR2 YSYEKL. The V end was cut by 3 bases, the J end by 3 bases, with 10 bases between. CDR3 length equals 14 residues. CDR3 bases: TGCGCCAGCAGCCAGGGGGGTACGACAGATACGCAGTATTTT. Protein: CASSQGGTTDTQYF.

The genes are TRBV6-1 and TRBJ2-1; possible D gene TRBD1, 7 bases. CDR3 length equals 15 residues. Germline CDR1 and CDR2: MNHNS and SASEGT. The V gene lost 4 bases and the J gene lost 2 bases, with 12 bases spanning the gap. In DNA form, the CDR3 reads TGTGCCAGCAGTGCTCAGGGGGAGGCCTACAATGAGCAGTTCTTC. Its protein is CASSAQGEAYNEQFF.

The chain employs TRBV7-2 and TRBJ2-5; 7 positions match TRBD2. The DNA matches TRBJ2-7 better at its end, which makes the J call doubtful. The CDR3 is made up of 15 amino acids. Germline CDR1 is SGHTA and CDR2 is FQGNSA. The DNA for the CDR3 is TGTGCCAGCAGCCGACGGACTAGTAGGTCCTACGAGCAGTACTTC. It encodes CASSRRTSRSYEQYF.

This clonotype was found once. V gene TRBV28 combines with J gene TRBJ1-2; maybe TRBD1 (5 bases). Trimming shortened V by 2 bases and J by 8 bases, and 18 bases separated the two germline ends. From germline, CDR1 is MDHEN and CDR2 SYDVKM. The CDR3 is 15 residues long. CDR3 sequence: CASSLQGPQVGGYTF. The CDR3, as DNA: TGTGCCAGCAGTTTACAGGGACCTCAAGTGGGGGGCTACACCTTC.

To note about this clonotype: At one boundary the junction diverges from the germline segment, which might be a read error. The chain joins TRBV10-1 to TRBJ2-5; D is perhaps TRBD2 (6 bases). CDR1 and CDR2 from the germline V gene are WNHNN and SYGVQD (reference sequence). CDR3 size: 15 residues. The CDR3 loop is CAGGEEGCDKDTQYF. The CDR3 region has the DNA TGCGCCGGGGGTGAGGAGGGCTGTGACAAAGATACCCAGTACTTC.

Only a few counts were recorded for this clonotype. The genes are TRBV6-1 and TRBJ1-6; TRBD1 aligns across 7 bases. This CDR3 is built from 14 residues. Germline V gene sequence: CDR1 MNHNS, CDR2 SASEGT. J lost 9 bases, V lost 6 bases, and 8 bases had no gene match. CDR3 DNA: TGTGCCAGCAGCTCAAGGGGGCTAGCTTCACCCCTCCACTTT. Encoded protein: CASSSRGLASPLHF.

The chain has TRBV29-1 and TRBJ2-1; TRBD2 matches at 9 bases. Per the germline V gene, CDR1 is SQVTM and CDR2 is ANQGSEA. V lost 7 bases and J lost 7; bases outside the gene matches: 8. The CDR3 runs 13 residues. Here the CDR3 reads CSGHGTSWNEQFF. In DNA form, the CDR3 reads TGCAGCGGACACGGGACTAGCTGGAATGAGCAGTTCTTC.